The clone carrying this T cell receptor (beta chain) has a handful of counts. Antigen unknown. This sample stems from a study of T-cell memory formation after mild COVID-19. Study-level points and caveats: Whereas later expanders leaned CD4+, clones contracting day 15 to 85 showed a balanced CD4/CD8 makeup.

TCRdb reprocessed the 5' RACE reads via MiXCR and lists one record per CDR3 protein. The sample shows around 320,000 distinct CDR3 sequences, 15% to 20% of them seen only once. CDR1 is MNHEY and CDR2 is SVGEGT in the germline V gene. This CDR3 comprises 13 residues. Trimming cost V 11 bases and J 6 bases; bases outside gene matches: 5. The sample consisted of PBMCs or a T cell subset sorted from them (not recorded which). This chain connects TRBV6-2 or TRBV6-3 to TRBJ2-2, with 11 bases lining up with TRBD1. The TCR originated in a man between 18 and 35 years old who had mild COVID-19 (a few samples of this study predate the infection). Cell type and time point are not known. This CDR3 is CASDRGHPGELFF. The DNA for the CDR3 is TGTGCCTCGGACAGGGGGCATCCCGGGGAGCTGTTTTTT.